What follows is one T cell receptor (beta chain) and its context. What it binds is not known. The cohort excluded patients with autoimmune disease history or systemic immunosuppression. Some clones are missing from TCRdb's copy, which holds only in-frame ones; the method was immunoSEQ multiplex PCR. The sample shows approximately 60,000 clones, roughly 90% of them seen only once. The data were obtained in a study of OX40 agonist ivuxolimab in advanced cancers. For the study at large: Three patients, one with hepatocellular carcinoma and two with cutaneous melanoma, responded partially.

CDR1 is MNHNS and CDR2 is SASEGT in the germline V gene. The CDR3 contains 11 residues. Trimming pared 6 bases from V and 5 bases from J, leaving 7 bases between. Study findings and constraints: CD4+ and CD8+ blood T cells expanded clonally by week 6 at 0.1 to 3.0 mg/kg.

V gene TRBV6-1 combines with J gene TRBJ1-1; no firm D call. The sample was CD4+ or CD8+ T cells sorted from blood, taken in a trial of the OX40 agonist ivuxolimab. This clonotype was obtained from an adult with an advanced solid tumor such as melanoma, head and neck, liver or kidney cancer. CDR3 sequence reads: CASSLGTEAFF. The DNA for the CDR3 is TGTGCCAGCAGCTTGGGGACTGAAGCTTTCTTT.